The 10 T cell receptor beta chains in this list originate from one sample, sequenced in a study of cytomegalovirus exposure and HLA in healthy donors. It was with 60 Vbeta and 13 Jbeta primers that the PCR ran. Generated by immunoSEQ multiplex PCR, the TCRdb table keeps only in-frame clones and is missing some. The sample lists more than 90,000 clones, 55% to 70% occurring once. The sequencing input was PBMCs. Receptor source: a woman aged 25 to 45 in good health and CMV-seronegative.

This rearrangement joins TRBV10-3 to TRBJ2-5; weak D call: TRBD1 (6 bases). Germline V gene data show CDR1 as ENHRY and CDR2 as SYGVKD. The CDR3 totals 17 residues. V dropped 4 bases and J dropped 4 bases, with 22 bases sitting between them. The CDR3 nucleotides read TGTGCCATCAGTGCTCACCCCCGGGACCTAGGGGGAGAGACCCAGTACTTC. It translates to CAISAHPRDLGGETQYF.

CDR3 amino acids: CASSLTSGRTDTQYF. CDR3 coding DNA: TGTGCCAGCAGCTTAACCAGCGGGAGAACAGATACGCAGTATTTT. The gene calls are TRBV7-2 and TRBJ2-3; TRBD2 agrees at 8 bases. From germline, CDR1 is SGHTA and CDR2 FQGNSA. The V segment lost 2 bases and the J segment 3 bases; nucleotides outside the gene matches: 4. This CDR3 has 15 residues.

The chain is built from TRBV28 and TRBJ2-2; 11 positions match TRBD1. From germline, CDR1 is MDHEN and CDR2 SYDVKM. Trimming took 4 bases from V and 3 from J; bases not matched to a gene: 7. The CDR3 covers 17 residues. Written as DNA, the CDR3 is TGTGCCAGCAGTTCCGGACAGGGGGCACGCCACACCGGGGAGCTGTTTTTT. It encodes CASSSGQGARHTGELFF.

The chain couples TRBV7-2 to TRBJ2-7, with TRBD2 identical over 9 bases. CDR3 length: 17 residues. Germline values: CDR1 SGHTA, CDR2 FQGNSA. V dropped 0 bases and J dropped 0; count of bases not matched to a gene: 6. CDR3 region: CASSLAWTSVNSYEQYF. As DNA, the CDR3 is TGTGCCAGCAGCTTAGCCTGGACTAGCGTAAACTCCTACGAGCAGTACTTC.

The chain employs TRBV9 and TRBJ2-2; no firm D call. The CDR3 is 12 residues long. Germline CDR1 and CDR2: SGDLS and YYNGEE. With 4 bases removed from V and 2 bases from J, the gap between germline ends came to 3 bases. In DNA form, the CDR3 reads TGTGCCAGCAGCCTTAACACCGGGGAGCTGTTTTTT. Its translation: CASSLNTGELFF.

This CDR3 reads CASSFKDRARVFSNQPQHF. The CDR3 DNA sequence: TGTGCCAGCAGTTTTAAGGACAGGGCAAGGGTGTTTAGCAATCAGCCCCAGCATTTT. The V call is TRBV28, the J call TRBJ1-5, with 8 positions matching TRBD1. Germline V gene lookup returns CDR1 MDHEN and CDR2 SYDVKM. Trimming removed 3 bases from V and 0 bases from J; junction bases left unmatched: 13. The CDR3 spans 19 residues.

The chain links TRBV9 to TRBJ2-3; 7 nucleotides match TRBD1. Germline CDR1 SGDLS, CDR2 YYNGEE. This CDR3 is 15 amino acids long. The junction had 3 bases not matched to a gene; V was cut back by 0 bases and J by 2 bases. The CDR3 DNA reads as TGTGCCAGCAGCGTAGAGGGGGCCACCACAGATACGCAGTATTTT. It translates to CASSVEGATTDTQYF.

In its sample, this clone was seen once. The chain has TRBV30 and TRBJ2-2, with 9 bases aligning to TRBD1. CDR3 length: 17 amino acids. Germline loops: CDR1 GTSNPN, CDR2 SVGIG (reference sequence). Germline trimming cut 1 base from V and 5 bases from J; bases unmatched to any gene: 11. CDR3 bases: TGTGCCTGGAGTGATCCCGTAGGACAGGGGTTAACCGGGGAGCTGTTTTTT. It translates to CAWSDPVGQGLTGELFF.

This clone came up a few times. V gene TRBV5-4 combines with J gene TRBJ2-2; 8 bases are a match to TRBD1. This CDR3 spans 15 amino acids. V gave up 4 bases and J gave up 0 bases; unmatched junction bases: 2. Per germline, CDR1 SGHNT and CDR2 YYREEE (reference sequence). The CDR3 sequence is CASSQGASNTGELFF. CDR3 coding DNA: TGTGCCAGCAGCCAGGGGGCCTCGAACACCGGGGAGCTGTTTTTT.

V is TRBV25-1 and J is TRBJ1-2; D is undetermined. V was trimmed by 8 bases and J by 8 bases, leaving 12 bases between them. The CDR3 covers 11 residues. Germline V gene data show CDR1 as MGHDK and CDR2 as SYGVNS. CDR3 nucleotides: TGTGCCAGCGGAGACTCTTTAGGCTACACCTTC. Translation gives CASGDSLGYTF.